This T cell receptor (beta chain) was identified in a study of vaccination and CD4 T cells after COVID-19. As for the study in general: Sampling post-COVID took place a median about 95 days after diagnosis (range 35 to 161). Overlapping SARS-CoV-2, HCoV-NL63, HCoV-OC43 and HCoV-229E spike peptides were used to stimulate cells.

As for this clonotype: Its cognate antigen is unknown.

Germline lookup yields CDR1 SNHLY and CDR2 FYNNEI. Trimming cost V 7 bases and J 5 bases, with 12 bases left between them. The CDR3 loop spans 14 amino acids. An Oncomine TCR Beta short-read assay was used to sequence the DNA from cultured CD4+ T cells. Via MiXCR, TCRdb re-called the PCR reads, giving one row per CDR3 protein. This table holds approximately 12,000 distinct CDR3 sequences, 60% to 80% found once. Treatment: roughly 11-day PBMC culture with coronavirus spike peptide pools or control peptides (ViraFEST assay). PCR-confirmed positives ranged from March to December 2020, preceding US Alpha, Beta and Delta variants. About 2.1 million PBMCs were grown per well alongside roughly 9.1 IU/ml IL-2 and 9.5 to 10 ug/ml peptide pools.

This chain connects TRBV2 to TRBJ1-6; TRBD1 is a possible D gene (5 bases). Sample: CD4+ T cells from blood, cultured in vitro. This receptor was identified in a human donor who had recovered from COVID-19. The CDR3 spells CASNLEGNNSPLHF. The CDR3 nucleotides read TGTGCCAGCAATCTGGAGGGGAATAATTCACCCCTCCACTTT. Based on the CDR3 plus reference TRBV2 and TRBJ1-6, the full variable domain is EPEVTQTPSHQVTQMGQEVILRCVPISNHLYFYWYRQILGQKVEFLVSFYNNEISEKSEIFDDQFSVERPDGSNFTLKIRSTKLEDSAMYFCASNLEGNNSPLHFGNGTRLTVT.